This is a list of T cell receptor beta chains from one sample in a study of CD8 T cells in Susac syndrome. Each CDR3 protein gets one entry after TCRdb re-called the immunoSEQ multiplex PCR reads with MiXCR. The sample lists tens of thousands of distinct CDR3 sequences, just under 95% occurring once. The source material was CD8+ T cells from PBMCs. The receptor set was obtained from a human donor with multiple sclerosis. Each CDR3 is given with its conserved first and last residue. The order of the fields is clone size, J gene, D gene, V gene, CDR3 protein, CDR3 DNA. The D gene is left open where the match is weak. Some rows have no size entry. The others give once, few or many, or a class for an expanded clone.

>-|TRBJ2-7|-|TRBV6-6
CASSYSETFYEQYF
TGTGCCAGCAGTTACTCGGAAACCTTCTACGAGCAGTACTTC
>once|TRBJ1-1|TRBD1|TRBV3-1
CASRLRDRSTEAFF
TGTGCCAGCAGACTAAGGGACAGGAGCACTGAAGCTTTCTTT
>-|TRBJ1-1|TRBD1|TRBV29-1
CSVADRDDTEAFF
TGCAGCGTGGCGGACAGGGATGACACTGAAGCTTTCTTT
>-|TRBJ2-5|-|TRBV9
CASSVGRGQETQYF
TGTGCCAGCAGCGTAGGTCGGGGGCAAGAGACCCAGTACTTC
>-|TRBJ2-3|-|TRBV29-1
CSVGGIGTQYF
TGCAGCGTTGGAGGGATAGGTACGCAGTATTTT
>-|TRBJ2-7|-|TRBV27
CASSSGQRGSYEQYF
TGTGCCAGCAGTTCAGGACAGCGAGGCTCCTACGAGCAGTACTTC
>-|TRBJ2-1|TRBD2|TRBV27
CASSPGSGRINEQFF
TGTGCCAGCAGCCCTGGTAGCGGGAGGATAAATGAGCAGTTCTTC
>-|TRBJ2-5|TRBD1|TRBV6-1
CASSQGQGALQETQYF
TGTGCCAGCAGTCAAGGACAGGGCGCCCTCCAAGAGACCCAGTACTTC
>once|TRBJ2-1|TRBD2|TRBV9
CASSGEGLAGRVKDYEQFF
TGTGCCAGCAGCGGGGAGGGACTAGCGGGGAGGGTTAAGGATTATGAGCAGTTCTTC
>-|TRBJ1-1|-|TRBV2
CASNLQGEAFF
TGTGCCAGCAACCTCCAGGGGGAAGCTTTCTTT
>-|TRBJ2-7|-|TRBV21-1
CASSKRQSYEQYF
TGTGCCAGCAGCAAGAGGCAATCCTACGAGCAGTACTTC
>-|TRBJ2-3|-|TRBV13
CASSYRGGDTDTQYF
TGTGCCAGCAGCTATCGAGGGGGTGACACAGATACGCAGTATTTT
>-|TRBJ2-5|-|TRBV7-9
CASSPSRGGETQYF
TGTGCCAGCAGCCCCTCTCGGGGAGGAGAGACCCAGTACTTC
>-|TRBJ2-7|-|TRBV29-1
CSVLGADEQYF
TGCAGCGTTCTAGGGGCAGACGAGCAGTACTTC
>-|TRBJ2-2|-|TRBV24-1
CATSGRDTGELFF
TGTGCCACCAGTGGTAGGGACACCGGGGAGCTGTTTTTT
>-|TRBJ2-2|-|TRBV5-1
CASSLAEEFGELFF
TGCGCCAGCAGCTTGGCCGAGGAATTCGGGGAGCTGTTTTTT
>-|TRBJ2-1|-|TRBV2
CASNPGVSYNEQFF
TGTGCCAGCAACCCGGGGGTCTCCTACAATGAGCAGTTCTTC
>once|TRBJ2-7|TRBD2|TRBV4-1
CASSQGAGTSGSSYEQYF
TGCGCCAGCAGCCAAGGAGCCGGGACTAGCGGGAGTTCCTACGAGCAGTACTTC
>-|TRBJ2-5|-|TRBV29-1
CSALLAVSQETQYF
TGCAGCGCACTTCTGGCGGTGAGCCAAGAGACCCAGTACTTC
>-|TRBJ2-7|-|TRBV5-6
CASSLQKEERPYDSYF
TGTGCCAGCAGCTTGCAGAAGGAGGAGCGGCCCTACGATTCGTACTTC
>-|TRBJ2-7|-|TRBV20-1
CSARAKSYEQYF
TGCAGTGCTAGAGCAAAATCCTACGAGCAGTACTTC
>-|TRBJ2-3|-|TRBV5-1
CASSLAGADTQYF
TGCGCCAGCAGCTTGGCAGGGGCAGATACGCAGTATTTT
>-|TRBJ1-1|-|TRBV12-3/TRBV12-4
CASSPRDF
TGTGCCAGCTCGCCTCGGGACTTT
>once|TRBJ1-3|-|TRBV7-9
CASGGDRNGNTIYF
TGTGCCAGCGGGGGAGACAGGAACGGAAACACCATATATTTT
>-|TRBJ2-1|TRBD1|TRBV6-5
CASSYSRGPSSYNEQFF
TGTGCCAGCAGTTACTCGAGGGGGCCTTCCTCCTACAATGAGCAGTTCTTC
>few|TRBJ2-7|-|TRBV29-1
CSVEDRGVYEQYF
TGCAGCGTTGAAGATCGAGGAGTCTACGAGCAGTACTTC
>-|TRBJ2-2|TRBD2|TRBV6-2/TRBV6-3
CASSRTSGAANTGELFF
TGTGCCAGCAGTCGGACTAGCGGGGCCGCGAACACCGGGGAGCTGTTTTTT
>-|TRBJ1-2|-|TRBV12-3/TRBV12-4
CASSFGGDGYTF
TGTGCCAGCAGTTTCGGGGGCGATGGCTACACCTTC
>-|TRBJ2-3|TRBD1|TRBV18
CASSPPVPDRGRADTQYF
TGTGCCAGCTCACCACCAGTTCCGGACAGGGGGCGCGCAGATACGCAGTATTTT
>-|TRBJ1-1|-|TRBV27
CASSLSMTQGAFF
TGTGCCAGCAGTTTATCGATGACCCAGGGAGCTTTCTTT
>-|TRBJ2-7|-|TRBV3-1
CASSLGLNSYEQYF
TGTGCCAGCAGCCTGGGACTCAACTCCTACGAGCAGTACTTC
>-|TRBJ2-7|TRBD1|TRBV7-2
CASSSRQGFYDEQYF
TGTGCCAGCAGCTCACGACAGGGCTTTTACGACGAGCAGTACTTC
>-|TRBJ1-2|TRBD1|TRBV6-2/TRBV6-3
CASSSGGYGYTF
TGTGCCAGCAGTTCAGGGGGCTATGGCTACACCTTC
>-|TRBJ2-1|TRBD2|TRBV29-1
CSVEDPRLAIRSYNEQFF
TGCAGCGTTGAAGATCCTCGACTAGCGATTAGATCCTACAATGAGCAGTTCTTC
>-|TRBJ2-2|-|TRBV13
CASSSHVGIKNTGELFF
TGTGCCAGCAGCTCTCACGTCGGTATTAAGAACACCGGGGAGCTGTTTTTT
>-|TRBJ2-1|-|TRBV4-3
CASSQEENNEQFF
TGCGCCAGCAGCCAGGAGGAGAACAATGAGCAGTTCTTC
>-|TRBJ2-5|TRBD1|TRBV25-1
CASSDRTGETQYF
TGTGCCAGCAGTGACCGGACAGGGGAGACCCAGTACTTC
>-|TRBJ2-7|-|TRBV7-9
CASSPGLGMDYEQYF
TGTGCCAGCAGCCCAGGACTTGGGATGGATTACGAGCAGTACTTC
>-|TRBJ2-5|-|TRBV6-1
CASSEEGPRPETQYF
TGTGCCAGCAGTGAAGAAGGCCCCCGCCCAGAGACCCAGTACTTC
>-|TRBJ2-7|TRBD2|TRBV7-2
CASSLVPGGDYEQYF
TGTGCCAGCAGCTTAGTACCGGGAGGGGACTACGAGCAGTACTTC
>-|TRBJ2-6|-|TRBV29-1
CSVGPGDGANVLTF
TGCAGCGTTGGCCCGGGTGATGGGGCCAACGTCCTGACTTTC
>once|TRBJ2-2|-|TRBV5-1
CASSPRLNTGELFF
TGCGCCAGCAGCCCCCGACTGAACACCGGGGAGCTGTTTTTT